One sample yielded the 32 T cell receptor beta chains listed below, sequenced in a study of control samples from healthy donors and cancer patients. Only in-frame clones appear in the TCRdb table, and some are missing; sequencing was by immunoSEQ multiplex PCR. Of a few hundred thousand clones in the sample, about nine tenths were seen once. The sample comprised PBMCs. The receptors here all came from a man aged 35 to 55 with head and neck cancer.

The CDR3 bases are TGTGCCAGCAGTCCGACGGGTCCCTACGGCTACGAGCAGTACTTC. It codes for CASSPTGPYGYEQYF. The chain combines TRBV27 with TRBJ2-7; unclear D gene. The CDR3 is 15 amino acids. CDR1 and CDR2 from the germline V gene are MNHEY and SMNVEV (reference sequence). V dropped 5 bases and J dropped 3 bases, with 17 bases sitting between them.

The chain carries TRBV7-2 and TRBJ2-7; D gene unclear. CDR3 size: 12 residues. V gave up 3 bases and J gave up 0 bases, with 3 bases separating them. Germline V gene data show CDR1 as SGHTA and CDR2 as FQGNSA. The DNA for the CDR3 is TGTGCCAGCAGCTTCCACTCCTACGAGCAGTACTTC. Encoded protein: CASSFHSYEQYF. The full variable domain, completed using reference TRBV7-2 and TRBJ2-7, is GAGVSQSPSNKVTEKGKDVELRCDPISGHTALYWYRQSLGQGLEFLIYFQGNSAPDKSGLPSDRFSAERTGGSVSTLTIQRTQQEDSAVYLCASSFHSYEQYFGPGTRLTVT.

On this clone itself: Sequence at one end of the junction differs from germline and may be a read error. The chain is built from TRBV7-7 and TRBJ2-2; possible D gene TRBD2, 5 bases. Per the germline V gene, CDR1 is SSHAT and CDR2 is FNYEAQ (reference sequence). This CDR3 has 16 residues. The chain's CDR3 is CASSLAMRPTPGELFF. The CDR3 DNA follows: TGTGCTAGCAGCTTAGCGATGCGACCGACCCCCGGGGAGCTGTTTTTT.

The gene calls are TRBV28 and TRBJ1-1; no firm D call. Trimming removed 2 bases at V and 4 bases at J, with 14 bases between. The germline V gene encodes CDR1 MDHEN and CDR2 SYDVKM. The CDR3 loop spans 15 amino acids. The CDR3 region has the DNA TGTGCCAGCAGTTTAGTCAACCTCGCAGGCACTGAAGCTTTCTTT. Translation gives CASSLVNLAGTEAFF. The full variable domain, rest sourced from reference TRBV28 and TRBJ1-1, is DVKVTQSSRYLVKRTGEKVFLECVQDMDHENMFWYRQDPGLGLRLIYFSYDVKMKEKGDIPEGYSVSREKKERFSLILESASTNQTSMYLCASSLVNLAGTEAFFGQGTRLTVV.

The chain combines TRBV5-4 with TRBJ2-2; D perhaps matches TRBD2 (5 bases). There are 13 residues in the CDR3. The germline gives CDR1 SGHNT, CDR2 YYREEE (reference sequence). Deletions cut 3 bases from V and 7 bases from J, with 10 bases between. CDR3 DNA: TGTGCCAGCAGCTCGGGAATCAGCGGGGAGCTGTTTTTT. Protein: CASSSGISGELFF.

This chain links TRBV6-5 with TRBJ2-6; 7 bases agree with TRBD1. V lost 6 bases and J lost 2; bases outside the gene matches: 4. Germline V CDR1 and CDR2: MNHEY, SVGAGI. This CDR3 has 15 residues. Written as DNA, the CDR3 is TGTGCCAGCAGACCAACAGGGGCTGGGGCCAACGTCCTGACTTTC. Translating it yields CASRPTGAGANVLTF.

The chain combines TRBV20-1 with TRBJ2-5; maybe TRBD1 (7 bases). Between the trimmed V and J ends, which lost 3 bases and 4 bases, there was a span of 15 bases. CDR1 DFQATT and CDR2 SNEGSKA come from the germline V gene (reference sequence). This CDR3 comprises 14 residues. The CDR3: CSASGRGAAETQYF. The DNA for the CDR3 is TGCAGTGCTAGTGGCAGGGGGGCAGCAGAGACCCAGTACTTC.

The chain employs TRBV7-3 and TRBJ1-2; TRBD1 is a possible D gene (6 bases). V was trimmed by 6 bases and J by 8 bases, leaving 16 bases between them. Germline lookup yields CDR1 SGHTA and CDR2 FQGTGA. The CDR3 runs to 13 residues. The CDR3 region has the DNA TGTGCCAGCAGAGAGGGGGAAGGGGAAGGCTACACCTTC. It specifies CASREGEGEGYTF.

The chain has TRBV12-3 or TRBV12-4 and TRBJ2-7; D unclear. Trimming left V 8 bases short and J 6 bases short, with 11 bases between. The CDR3 extends over 11 amino acids. The CDR3 spells CASSDAREQYF. The DNA of the CDR3 is TGTGCCAGCTCGGACGCGCGCGAGCAGTACTTC.

On this clone itself: The same CDR3 also results from other DNA sequences found in this sample. V and J are TRBV18 and TRBJ1-1, with D unclear. V was pared by 3 bases and J by 0 bases, with 5 bases between. Germline CDR1 KGHSH, CDR2 LQKENI. The CDR3 runs to 13 residues. CDR3: CASSPILNTEAFF. The CDR3 nucleotides read TGTGCCAGCTCACCCATACTGAACACTGAAGCTTTCTTT.

The CDR3 protein is CAWSVLQRTSGGPHGADTQYF. The DNA of the CDR3 is TGTGCCTGGAGTGTACTGCAGAGGACTAGCGGGGGTCCACACGGGGCAGATACGCAGTATTTT. V is TRBV30 and J is TRBJ2-3; 13 bases line up with TRBD2. This CDR3 is built from 21 residues. CDR1 and CDR2 from the germline V gene are GTSNPN and SVGIG (reference sequence). The V gene end was trimmed by 0 bases and the J gene end by 4 bases; junction bases not matched to a gene: 19. Based on the CDR3 plus reference TRBV30 and TRBJ2-3, the full variable domain is SQTIHQWPATLVQPVGSPLSLECTVEGTSNPNLYWYRQAAGRGLQLLFYSVGIGQISSEVPQNLSASRPQDRQFILSSKKLLLSDSGFYLCAWSVLQRTSGGPHGADTQYFGPGTRLTVL.

The chain employs TRBV19 and TRBJ2-3; TRBD2 matches at 7 bases. CDR3 length: 14 amino acids. Trimming took 7 bases from V and 3 from J; bases not matched to a gene: 7. Germline CDR1 reads LNHDA; CDR2 reads SQIVND (reference sequence). In nucleotides, the CDR3 is TGTGCCAGTACCTTGGGGGGGATGACAGATACGCAGTATTTT. Its protein is CASTLGGMTDTQYF.

J is TRBJ2-6 and V is TRBV3-1 (or the pseudogene TRBV3-2), with D possibly matching TRBD1 (6 bases). Germline V CDR1 and CDR2: LGHDT, YNNKEL (reference sequence). V gave up 4 bases and J gave up 0 bases, with 10 bases separating them. The CDR3 length is 16 residues. The DNA of the CDR3 is TGTGCCAGCAGCCCCGGGACAACCTCTGGGGCCAACGTCCTGACTTTC. As protein: CASSPGTTSGANVLTF.

V gene TRBV11-2 combines with J gene TRBJ1-1, with 12 bases that match TRBD1. Germline-derived CDR1 and CDR2 are SGHAT and FQNNGV. V gave up 5 bases and J gave up 6 bases; unmatched junction bases: 4. This CDR3 has 14 residues. The CDR3 spells CASSLGQGAAEAFF. Here the CDR3 DNA reads TGTGCCAGCAGCCTGGGACAGGGGGCGGCTGAAGCTTTCTTT. Supplemented by reference TRBV11-2 and TRBJ1-1, the full variable domain reads EAGVAQSPRYKIIEKRQSVAFWCNPISGHATLYWYQQILGQGPKLLIQFQNNGVVDDSQLPKDRFSAERLKGVDSTLKIQPAKLEDSAVYLCASSLGQGAAEAFFGQGTRLTVV.

The rearrangement uses TRBV30 and TRBJ1-1; a weak D match, TRBD1 (5 bases). Trimming stripped 4 bases from V and 6 bases from J, with 18 bases between. The length of the CDR3 is 14 residues. Germline-derived CDR1 and CDR2 are GTSNPN and SVGIG (reference sequence). CDR3 protein: CAWTWGTESAEAFF. The DNA for the CDR3 is TGTGCCTGGACATGGGGGACGGAAAGCGCTGAAGCTTTCTTT.

A few counts support this clone. The rearrangement uses TRBV7-8 and TRBJ1-5, with 10 positions matching TRBD1. Germline CDR1 and CDR2: SGHVS and FQNEAQ. The length of the CDR3 is 13 residues. V lost 8 bases, J lost 4 bases, and 2 bases stayed unmatched. CDR3 in amino acids: CASRDRGNQPQHF. The CDR3 DNA follows: TGTGCCAGCCGGGACAGGGGAAATCAGCCCCAGCATTTT. Full variable domain (remainder filled in from reference TRBV7-8 and TRBJ1-5): GAGVSQSPRYKVAKRGQDVALRCDPISGHVSLFWYQQALGQGPEFLTYFQNEAQLDKSGLPSDRFFAERPEGSVSTLKIQRTQQEDSAVYLCASRDRGNQPQHFGDGTRLSIL.

The genes are TRBV5-8 and TRBJ2-2, with TRBD1 matching over 7 bases. CDR3 size: 15 residues. CDR1 is SGHTS and CDR2 is YDEGEE in the germline V gene. V shed 7 bases and J 5 bases; nucleotides not matched to a gene: 11. CDR3 residues: CASASSQGETGELFF. DNA for the CDR3: TGTGCCAGCGCGTCCTCCCAGGGGGAGACCGGGGAGCTGTTTTTT.

The V gene is TRBV5-6, the J gene TRBJ2-2; D may match TRBD1 or TRBD2 (5 bases each). The CDR3 runs to 14 residues. Trimming took 3 bases from V and 4 from J, leaving 10 bases between them. The germline V gene encodes CDR1 SGHDT and CDR2 YYEEEE. CDR3 loop: CASSWGWSTGELFF. CDR3 nucleotides: TGTGCCAGCAGCTGGGGGTGGAGCACCGGGGAGCTGTTTTTT.

The chain employs TRBV28 and TRBJ1-6; D perhaps matches TRBD1 (5 bases). Germline assignment: CDR1 MDHEN and CDR2 SYDVKM. V was shortened by 3 bases and J by 8 bases, with 20 bases between the two germline ends. The CDR3 totals 17 residues. The CDR3: CASSFFPGRGFDSPLHF. Here the CDR3 DNA reads TGTGCCAGCAGTTTTTTCCCGGGACGGGGTTTTGATTCACCCCTCCACTTT.

Here the CDR3 reads CASSLRDVIETQYF. Here the CDR3 DNA reads TGTGCCAGCAGCTTGCGGGACGTTATTGAGACCCAGTACTTC. V gene TRBV5-6 combines with J gene TRBJ2-5; either TRBD1 or TRBD2 may fit D (5 bases each). The germline V gene has CDR1 SGHDT and CDR2 YYEEEE. The length of the CDR3 is 14 residues. V lost 1 base, J lost 5 bases, and 12 bases lay in between.

J is TRBJ2-7 and V is TRBV5-6; 8 bases agree with TRBD2. This CDR3 comprises 15 residues. Germline trimming cut 5 bases from V and 4 bases from J; bases unmatched to any gene: 11. The germline V gene encodes CDR1 SGHDT and CDR2 YYEEEE. The CDR3 sequence is CASRILAVEWYEQYF. The CDR3 DNA is TGTGCCAGCAGGATACTAGCGGTGGAGTGGTACGAGCAGTACTTC.

V is TRBV4-2 and J is TRBJ1-2; 7 nucleotides match TRBD1. This CDR3 has 15 residues. Unmatched junction bases numbered 5, after V lost 1 base and J lost 3 bases. Germline CDR1 reads LGHNA; CDR2 reads YNFKEQ. The CDR3 is CASSQVSGGHYGYTF. The CDR3 coding sequence is TGTGCCAGCAGCCAAGTTTCAGGGGGGCACTATGGCTACACCTTC.

V and J are TRBV9 and TRBJ2-1, with D perhaps TRBD1 or TRBD2 (6 bases each). This CDR3 contains 15 residues. Germline lookup yields CDR1 SGDLS and CDR2 YYNGEE. The V end was cut by 4 bases, the J end by 6 bases, with 17 bases between. The DNA for the CDR3 is TGTGCCAGCAGCTCACAGGGAGGTGGGGGCAATGAGCAGTTCTTC. Its protein product is CASSSQGGGGNEQFF. The full variable domain, in which reference TRBV9 and TRBJ2-1 provide the parts outside the CDR3, is DSGVTQTPKHLITATGQRVTLRCSPRSGDLSVYWYQQSLDQGLQFLIQYYNGEERAKGNILERFSAQQFPDLHSELNLSSLELGDSALYFCASSSQGGGGNEQFFGPGTRLTVL.

J is TRBJ2-7 and V is TRBV5-1; 8 positions match TRBD2. The CDR3 is 16 residues long. V was pared by 4 bases and J by 0 bases, with 9 bases of the junction left unmatched. The germline CDR1 and CDR2 sequences are SGHRS and YFSETQ. The CDR3 region has the DNA TGCGCCAGCAGCAAAGGAACTAGCGGCTACTCCTACGAGCAGTACTTC. Its translation: CASSKGTSGYSYEQYF. The full variable domain, in which reference TRBV5-1 and TRBJ2-7 provide the parts outside the CDR3, is KAGVTQTPRYLIKTRGQQVTLSCSPISGHRSVSWYQQTPGQGLQFLFEYFSETQRNKGNFPGRFSGRQFSNSRSEMNVSTLELGDSALYLCASSKGTSGYSYEQYFGPGTRLTVT.

The J gene is TRBJ1-4, the V gene TRBV6-1; no clear D gene. The V and J ends lost 4 bases and 5 bases respectively, with 11 bases between them. The length of the CDR3 is 14 residues. The germline V gene has CDR1 MNHNS and CDR2 SASEGT. The CDR3 DNA follows: TGTGCCAGCAGTGCCGGGGTTCGAAATGAAAAACTGTTTTTT. It specifies CASSAGVRNEKLFF.

CDR3 in DNA: TGTGCCAGCAGTGAATTGGGAGCGGGAGGCAGCGAGCAGTACTTC. Translating gives CASSELGAGGSEQYF. This chain uses TRBV2 with TRBJ2-7, with 9 nucleotides matching TRBD2. J was trimmed by 6 bases and V by 2 bases; bases with no gene match: 8. The CDR3 runs 15 residues. Germline CDR1 is SNHLY and CDR2 is FYNNEI. The whole variable domain, remainder taken from reference TRBV2 and TRBJ2-7, is EPEVTQTPSHQVTQMGQEVILRCVPISNHLYFYWYRQILGQKVEFLVSFYNNEISEKSEIFDDQFSVERPDGSNFTLKIRSTKLEDSAMYFCASSELGAGGSEQYFGPGTRLTVT.

Of note for this clone: Other DNA sequences in this sample translate to the same CDR3. The J gene is TRBJ1-5, the V gene TRBV12-3 or TRBV12-4; D is uncertain. Deletions cut 2 bases from V and 6 bases from J, with 5 bases between. There are 12 residues in the CDR3. The CDR3 sequence is CASSLLGQPQHF. CDR3 coding DNA: TGTGCCAGCAGTTTATTGGGTCAGCCCCAGCATTTT.

The J gene is TRBJ1-4, the V gene TRBV5-1, with 7 bases matching TRBD1. The junction had 4 bases not matched to a gene; V was cut back by 0 bases and J by 5 bases. The germline V gene encodes CDR1 SGHRS and CDR2 YFSETQ. The CDR3 is 15 amino acids. The CDR3 reads CASSLAKQGNEKLFF. CDR3 nucleotides: TGCGCCAGCAGCTTGGCCAAACAGGGGAATGAAAAACTGTTTTTT.

J is TRBJ1-2 and V is TRBV24-1, with D possibly TRBD1 on 6 matching bases. Between the trimmed V and J ends, which lost 6 bases and 8 bases, there was a span of 12 bases. This CDR3 contains 12 residues. Per germline, CDR1 KGHDR and CDR2 SFDVKD. CDR3 sequence (DNA): TGTGCCACCAGTAATACAGGGAACGGCTACACCTTC. Translated, it gives CATSNTGNGYTF.

The rearrangement uses TRBV19 and TRBJ2-2, with no clear D. V dropped 4 bases and J dropped 0 bases, with 9 bases sitting between them. Germline lookup yields CDR1 LNHDA and CDR2 SQIVND (reference sequence). The length of the CDR3 is 15 residues. CDR3 in DNA: TGTGCCAGTAGTAGAACTATCACGAACACCGGGGAGCTGTTTTTT. The encoded protein is CASSRTITNTGELFF.

This sequence joins TRBV4-3 and TRBJ1-2; D possibly corresponds to TRBD1 (6 bases). This CDR3 contains 14 residues. Trimming removed 2 bases from V and 4 bases from J, with 11 bases in between. Germline lookup yields CDR1 LGHNA and CDR2 YSLEER. This CDR3 is CASSQRDRPYGYTF. The DNA of the CDR3 is TGCGCCAGCAGCCAACGTGACAGGCCCTATGGCTACACCTTC.

This chain uses TRBV11-3 with TRBJ2-6; D is perhaps TRBD2 (5 bases). V gave up 5 bases and J gave up 0 bases, with 8 bases separating them. Germline CDR1 reads SGHNT; CDR2 reads YENEEA. CDR3 length: 15 amino acids. The CDR3 DNA reads as TGTGCCAGCAGCGATCGGGACTCTGGGGCCAACGTCCTGACTTTC. Amino acid sequence: CASSDRDSGANVLTF. Using reference TRBV11-3 and TRBJ2-6 for the parts outside the CDR3, the full variable domain is EAGVVQSPRYKIIEKKQPVAFWCNPISGHNTLYWYLQNLGQGPELLIRYENEEAVDDSQLPKDRFSAERLKGVDSTLKIQPAELGDSAVYLCASSDRDSGANVLTFGAGSRLTVL.